This T cell receptor (beta chain) stems from a study of T cell responses to AZD1222 COVID-19 vaccine. Study results and limitations: Clonal diversity was possibly underestimated, and the donors were mostly white British, with more females. Two AZD1222 doses significantly raised spike-specific TCR breadth and depth over controls. A reported finding is that nearly half of spike-specific TCRs target unmutated variant regions. Distributed over spike, vaccine-associated CD4 TCRs predominated at 160-218 and 743-854.

Profiling relied on immunoSEQ multiplex PCR, and the TCRdb table lists in-frame clones only, not all of them. The table has around 99,000 clones, around 94% seen once; the top ten hold 10% to 15%. Germline-derived CDR1 and CDR2 are SGHRS and YFSETQ. This CDR3 has 14 amino acids. Trimming took off 4 bases at V and 7 bases at J, with 12 bases between the two ends. The sample holds one count of this clone. The antigen is undetermined. The chain recombines TRBV5-1 with TRBJ1-6; D perhaps matches TRBD1 (5 bases). The TCR sequence derives from an adult in good health. Sequencing was performed on peripheral blood, taken on day 0 of AZD1222 vaccination. This chain's CDR3 is CASSAGSGNSPLHF. The CDR3 coding sequence is TGCGCCAGCAGCGCAGGGTCCGGGAATTCACCCCTCCACTTT.